What follows are 15 T cell receptor beta chains derived from one specimen sequenced in a study of blood T cell repertoires in COVID-19. Sequencing used immunoSEQ multiplex PCR; TCRdb keeps in-frame clones, though not all of them. The table records about 170,000 clones, 70% to 85% of them present only once. Input material: peripheral blood. The receptors were gathered from a woman of 80 years or more with acute or convalescent COVID-19.

V usage is TRBV6-2 or TRBV6-3 and J usage is TRBJ2-7; 7 nucleotides match TRBD1. J gave up 3 bases and V 5 bases, and 4 bases lay outside the gene matches. Per germline, CDR1 MNHEY and CDR2 SVGEGT. The length of the CDR3 is 13 residues. CDR3 nucleotide sequence: TGTGCCAGCAGTCCCGGGACAGACTACGAGCAGTACTTC. This sequence encodes CASSPGTDYEQYF.

J is TRBJ1-3 and V is TRBV18, with D hard to call. In germline, CDR1 is KGHSH, CDR2 LQKENI. V was pared by 2 bases and J by 0 bases, with 5 bases between. The CDR3 has 14 amino acids. The CDR3 nucleotides are TGTGCCAGCTCACCAGAGAGCTCTGGAAACACCATATATTTT. It encodes CASSPESSGNTIYF.

The V and J genes are TRBV11-3 and TRBJ2-6; 8 nucleotides match TRBD2. CDR3 length: 17 amino acids. The ends lost 11 bases at V and 3 bases at J; junction bases unmatched: 15. Germline V gives CDR1 SGHNT, CDR2 YENEEA. The CDR3 sequence is CADPGGGIIDGANVLTF. The CDR3 DNA reads as TGTGCCGATCCCGGGGGGGGTATTATAGATGGGGCCAACGTCCTGACTTTC.

Concerning this clone: Other DNA variants within this sample encode the same CDR3. The chain couples TRBV6-2 or TRBV6-3 to TRBJ2-7, with 15 bases fitting TRBD2. The germline gives CDR1 MNHEY, CDR2 SVGEGT. The V gene end was trimmed by 2 bases and the J gene end by 0 bases; junction bases not matched to a gene: 11. The CDR3 extends over 20 amino acids. CDR3 region: CASSYRPPWTSGRVSYEQYF. CDR3 nucleotides: TGTGCCAGCAGTTACCGACCGCCCTGGACTAGCGGGAGGGTCTCCTACGAGCAGTACTTC.

The V and J genes are TRBV11-2 and TRBJ2-7, with TRBD1 matching over 9 bases. CDR1 is SGHAT and CDR2 is FQNNGV in the germline V gene. The V segment lost 1 base and the J segment 9 bases; nucleotides outside the gene matches: 7. The CDR3 totals 14 residues. CDR3 loop: CASSLGQGQGWQYF. CDR3 DNA: TGTGCCAGCAGCTTAGGCCAGGGACAGGGTTGGCAGTACTTC.

The rearrangement uses TRBV2 and TRBJ2-1, with TRBD2 matching 10 bases. Per germline, CDR1 SNHLY and CDR2 FYNNEI. The CDR3 runs to 16 residues. Trimming at V came to 4 bases and at J to 8 bases, leaving 11 bases not matched to a gene. This chain's CDR3 is CASSAKTSGVRDEQFF. DNA for the CDR3: TGTGCCAGCAGTGCCAAAACTAGCGGGGTAAGGGATGAGCAGTTCTTC.

The genes are TRBV11-2 and TRBJ2-7; D not certain. Trimming removed 0 bases from V and 10 bases from J, with 10 bases in between. The germline CDR1 and CDR2 sequences are SGHAT and FQNNGV. This CDR3 is 12 amino acids long. CDR3 sequence reads: CASSLDGGAQYF. CDR3 in DNA: TGTGCCAGCAGCTTAGATGGCGGCGCCCAGTACTTC.

The chain joins TRBV19 to TRBJ1-1; D gene unclear. The CDR3 totals 13 residues. Trimming left V 7 bases short and J 3 bases short, with 12 bases between. The germline V gene encodes CDR1 LNHDA and CDR2 SQIVND (reference sequence). The CDR3 region has the DNA TGTGCCAGTACTGTCCGGGAAGACACTGAAGCTTTCTTT. Its protein is CASTVREDTEAFF.

The chain has TRBV19 and TRBJ2-7; D gene uncertain. The V gene's germline CDR1 is LNHDA and CDR2 SQIVND (reference sequence). V lost 5 bases and J 6 bases, leaving 11 bases between the germline ends. The CDR3 contains 12 residues. CDR3 amino acids: CASSSHTGEQYF. CDR3 DNA sequence: TGTGCCAGTAGTTCTCATACTGGCGAGCAGTACTTC. The full variable domain, rest sourced from reference TRBV19 and TRBJ2-7, is DGGITQSPKYLFRKEGQNVTLSCEQNLNHDAMYWYRQDPGQGLRLIYYSQIVNDFQKGDIAEGYSVSREKKESFPLTVTSAQKNPTAFYLCASSSHTGEQYFGPGTRLTVT.

The J gene is TRBJ2-2, the V gene TRBV18, with 8 bases fitting TRBD1. There are 15 residues in the CDR3. V shed 6 bases and J 5 bases; nucleotides not matched to a gene: 8. The V gene's germline CDR1 is KGHSH and CDR2 LQKENI. CDR3 protein: CASSPRTGHTGELFF. In DNA form, the CDR3 reads TGTGCCAGCTCTCCTCGGACAGGGCATACCGGGGAGCTGTTTTTT.

The CDR3 region has the DNA TGCGCCAGCACCGTACCCCGGGGTACCACCGGGGAGCTGTTTTTT. Its protein is CASTVPRGTTGELFF. The chain recombines TRBV5-1 with TRBJ2-2; possible D gene TRBD2, 5 bases. The CDR3 is 15 amino acids. Germline CDR1 SGHRS, CDR2 YFSETQ. V dropped 6 bases and J dropped 4 bases, with 16 bases sitting between them.

The chain combines TRBV7-8 with TRBJ1-1, with 12 positions matching TRBD1. The germline V gene has CDR1 SGHVS and CDR2 FQNEAQ. V shed 5 bases, J shed 6 bases, and the junction held 13 bases outside the gene matches. This CDR3 is built from 17 residues. DNA for the CDR3: TGTGCCAGCAGCGCCGGGACAGGGGGCGCAGCCCCGGCTGAAGCTTTCTTT. Translated, it gives CASSAGTGGAAPAEAFF. The whole variable domain, filled in from reference TRBV7-8 and TRBJ1-1, reads GAGVSQSPRYKVAKRGQDVALRCDPISGHVSLFWYQQALGQGPEFLTYFQNEAQLDKSGLPSDRFFAERPEGSVSTLKIQRTQQEDSAVYLCASSAGTGGAAPAEAFFGQGTRLTVV.

This clone has a single count. The chain links TRBV4-1 to TRBJ2-7, with 8 bases that match TRBD2. In germline, CDR1 is MGHRA, CDR2 YSYEKL. The length of the CDR3 is 14 residues. The CDR3 region is CPPRRGGLGLEQYF. The CDR3 coding sequence is TGCCCCCCCCGCCGGGGGGGGCTGGGGCTCGAGCAGTACTTC.

The chain uses TRBV6-5 and TRBJ2-2; TRBD1 agrees at 7 bases. Trimming removed 5 bases from V and 6 bases from J; junction bases left unmatched: 6. This CDR3 region has 14 residues. In germline, CDR1 is MNHEY, CDR2 SVGAGI. The CDR3 DNA follows: TGTGCCAGCAGTAGACAGGGTGAATCCGGGGAGCTGTTTTTT. It is translated as CASSRQGESGELFF.

This rearrangement joins TRBV7-2 to TRBJ1-2, with 8 bases fitting TRBD1. CDR1 SGHTA and CDR2 FQGNSA come from the germline V gene. The CDR3 is 14 amino acids. J gave up 7 bases and V 4 bases, and 8 bases lay outside the gene matches. The CDR3 here is CASSSTTGVGGYTF. Here the CDR3 DNA reads TGTGCCAGCAGCTCCACGACAGGGGTGGGTGGCTACACCTTC.